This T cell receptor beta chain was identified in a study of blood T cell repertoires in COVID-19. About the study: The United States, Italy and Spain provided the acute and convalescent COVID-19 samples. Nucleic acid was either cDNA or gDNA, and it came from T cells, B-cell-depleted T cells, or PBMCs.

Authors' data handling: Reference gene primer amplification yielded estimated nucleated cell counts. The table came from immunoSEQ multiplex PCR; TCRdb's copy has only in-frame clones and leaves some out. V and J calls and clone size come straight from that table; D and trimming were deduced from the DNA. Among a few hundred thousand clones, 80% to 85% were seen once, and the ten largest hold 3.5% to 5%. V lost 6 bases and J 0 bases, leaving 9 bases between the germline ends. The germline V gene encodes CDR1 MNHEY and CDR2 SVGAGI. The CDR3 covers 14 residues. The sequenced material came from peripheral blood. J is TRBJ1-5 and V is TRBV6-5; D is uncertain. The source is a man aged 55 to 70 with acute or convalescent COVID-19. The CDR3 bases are TGTGCCAGCAGGACCGGCGGTAGCAATCAGCCCCAGCATTTT. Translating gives CASRTGGSNQPQHF.